This is a list of T cell receptor beta chains from one sample in a study of OX40 agonist ivuxolimab in advanced cancers. Method: immunoSEQ multiplex PCR; TCRdb's copy keeps in-frame clones and lacks some. The top ten clones hold approximately 4.6% of a sample with about 77,000 clones, around 85% of them seen once. This specimen was CD4+ or CD8+ T cells sorted from blood, taken in a trial of the OX40 agonist ivuxolimab. The origin of the receptors is an adult with an advanced solid tumor such as melanoma, head and neck, liver or kidney cancer. Both conserved end residues are part of each CDR3. A D gene is named only where the DNA matches it firmly. Only some rows state a clone size, as once, few, many or a class for expanded clones.

v_gene	d_gene	abundance	j_gene	CDR3nt	CDR3aa
TRBV7-9	.	.	TRBJ2-7	TGTGCCAGCAGCTTATGGGGAGAGGGTGTCCTGAGCTACGAGCAGTACTTC	CASSLWGEGVLSYEQYF
TRBV5-1	.	.	TRBJ1-1	TGCGCCAGCACCCAAGGCGCCGGGGCCACTGAAGCTTTCTTT	CASTQGAGATEAFF
TRBV5-8	.	.	TRBJ2-3	TGTGCCAGCAGCTTTGGGGGTCACCGCACAGATACGCAGTATTTT	CASSFGGHRTDTQYF
TRBV7-9	.	.	TRBJ1-1	TGTGCCAGCAGCTTTCACCGGGACATAATCTTCTTT	CASSFHRDIIFF
TRBV19	.	.	TRBJ1-1	TGTGCCAGCGCCGGGACACTGAACACTGAAGCTTTCTTT	CASAGTLNTEAFF
TRBV5-1	.	.	TRBJ2-7	TGCGCCAGCAGCTTGGGGGAACTAAGCTCCTACGAGCAGTACTTC	CASSLGELSSYEQYF
TRBV2	.	.	TRBJ2-7	TGTGCCAGCAGGAAGAGCTCCTACGAGCAGTACTTC	CASRKSSYEQYF
TRBV2	TRBD1	.	TRBJ1-2	TGTGCCACAAATCCAAAGGGGGCGCGAGGCTACACCTTC	CATNPKGARGYTF
TRBV7-2	.	few	TRBJ1-2	TGTGCCAGCAGCTTAGGAGCTAACTATGGCTACACCTTC	CASSLGANYGYTF
TRBV7-6	.	few	TRBJ1-2	TGTGCCAGCAGCCGATCCCCGCCTGCGTCGGGTATCTATGGCTACACCTTC	CASSRSPPASGIYGYTF
TRBV5-1	.	.	TRBJ2-7	TGCGCCAGCAGCTTGGACACTCCCTACGAGCAGTACTTC	CASSLDTPYEQYF
TRBV11-2	.	.	TRBJ1-1	TGTGCCAGCAGCTCCCGACAAGGGACGAGCACTGAAGCTTTCTTT	CASSSRQGTSTEAFF